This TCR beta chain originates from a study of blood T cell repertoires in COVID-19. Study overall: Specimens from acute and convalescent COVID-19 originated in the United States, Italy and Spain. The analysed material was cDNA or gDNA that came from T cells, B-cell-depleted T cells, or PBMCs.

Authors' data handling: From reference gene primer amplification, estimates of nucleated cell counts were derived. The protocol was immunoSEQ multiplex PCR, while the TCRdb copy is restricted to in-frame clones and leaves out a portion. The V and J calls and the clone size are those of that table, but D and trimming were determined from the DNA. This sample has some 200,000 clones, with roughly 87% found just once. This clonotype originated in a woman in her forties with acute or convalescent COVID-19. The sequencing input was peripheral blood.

For the CDR3, the DNA is TGTGCCAGCATTCCCCTGACGGGGTCTCTCCACGAGCAGTACTTC. This encodes CASIPLTGSLHEQYF. This chain connects TRBV6-5 to TRBJ2-7, with a tentative D call TRBD2 (5 bases). Germline V gene lookup returns CDR1 MNHEY and CDR2 SVGAGI. V was trimmed by 7 bases and J by 5 bases, leaving 21 bases between them. The CDR3 is 15 amino acids.